The 20 T cell receptor beta chains presented below share a single source sample, sequenced in a study of tumor and adjacent non-tumor tissue in lung cancer. A modified ARM-PCR protocol with three rounds of nested PCR amplified TCRbeta. Using its own MiXCR run on the multiplex PCR reads, TCRdb lists one record per CDR3 protein. The sample holds approximately 68,000 distinct CDR3 sequences, about three quarters seen once. No cell sorting was done before RNA was extracted from the tissue. The source material was lung tumor tissue. The receptor set was obtained from a man in his 60s with non-small cell lung cancer.

A note on this clonotype: The germline gene is not matched at one end of the junction; a read error may be the cause. The chain couples TRBV28 to TRBJ2-1; D gene unclear. Germline V gene lookup returns CDR1 MDHEN and CDR2 SYDVKM. This CDR3 has 15 amino acids. The CDR3 protein is CANSFGTFSYNEQLF. In DNA, the CDR3 is TGTGCCAACAGTTTTGGCACATTCTCCTACAATGAGCAGTTATTC.

Concerning this clonotype: Since no conserved phenylalanine or tryptophan closes the CDR3, a read error is the likely cause. J is TRBJ2-2 and V is TRBV20-1, with 11 bases fitting TRBD2. Germline CDR1 and CDR2: DFQATT and SNEGSKA (reference sequence). The CDR3 is 16 amino acids. As DNA, the CDR3 is TGCAGTGCTACTTTAGCGGGAGGGTCGGAGACCGGGGAACTGTTTCTT. This gives the protein CSATLAGGSETGELFL.

As regards this clonotype: The junction does not match germline at one end; this may be a read error. The chain carries TRBV6-1 and TRBJ2-7; TRBD2 agrees at 7 bases. The CDR3 is 16 residues long. The germline gives CDR1 MNHNS, CDR2 SASEGT. CDR3 sequence (DNA): TGTACCAGCAGTGAGGCGGGAGCCGGAAGCTCCTACGAGCAGTACTTC. Its protein is CTSSEAGAGSSYEQYF.

V and J are TRBV5-4 and TRBJ2-3; D remains unclear. The germline V and J ends were trimmed by 7 bases and 5 bases, with 23 bases remaining between them. The germline V gene encodes CDR1 SGHNT and CDR2 YYREEE (reference sequence). CDR3 size: 16 residues. The CDR3 DNA is TGTGCCAGCGGCCCTATCGAGCAGGAGCCGGAAGATACGCAGTATTTT. The encoded protein is CASGPIEQEPEDTQYF.

This chain links TRBV2 with TRBJ2-1; D unclear. Trimming left V 6 bases short and J 5 bases short, with 8 bases between. CDR1 is SNHLY, CDR2 FYNNEI, per germline. This CDR3 contains 12 residues. This chain's CDR3 is CASRRRNNEQFF. DNA for the CDR3: TGTGCCAGCAGGCGGAGAAACAATGAGCAGTTCTTC. Based on the CDR3 plus reference TRBV2 and TRBJ2-1, the full variable domain is EPEVTQTPSHQVTQMGQEVILRCVPISNHLYFYWYRQILGQKVEFLVSFYNNEISEKSEIFDDQFSVERPDGSNFTLKIRSTKLEDSAMYFCASRRRNNEQFFGPGTRLTVL.

As regards this clonotype: A junction boundary mismatches the germline segment, possibly from a read error. J is TRBJ2-3 and V is TRBV20-1, with 13 bases lining up with TRBD2. Germline V gene data show CDR1 as DFQATT and CDR2 as SNEGSKA (reference sequence). The length of the CDR3 is 16 residues. The CDR3 spells CRAPTSGRAGTDMQYF. The CDR3 DNA is TGCAGAGCCCCAACTAGCGGGAGGGCCGGGACAGATATGCAGTATTTT.

Remarks on this clonotype: Just one base apart from a much larger clone, this may be a read error. Since the CDR3 does not end with the conserved phenylalanine or tryptophan, this likely comes from a read error. The chain has TRBV6-5 and TRBJ2-3; unclear D gene. Germline V lookup: CDR1 MNHEY, CDR2 SVGAGI. The CDR3 has 13 amino acids. Deletions cut 6 bases from V and 4 bases from J, with 11 bases between. CDR3 protein: CASRTGAADTQYL. The CDR3 region has the DNA TGTGCCAGCAGAACCGGAGCCGCAGATACGCAGTATTTA.

In regard to this clonotype: The junction and the germline gene differ at one end; a read error may be behind it. The V and J genes are TRBV6-5 and TRBJ1-1; TRBD1 is a possible D gene (6 bases). This CDR3 region has 15 residues. From germline, CDR1 is MNHEY and CDR2 SVGAGI. CDR3 region: CAGSYSSRGGTEAIF. The DNA for the CDR3 is TGTGCCGGCAGTTACTCGAGCAGGGGAGGAACTGAAGCTATCTTT.

As to this clonotype: Since a much larger clone is just one base distant, this may be a read error. The rearrangement uses TRBV5-1 and TRBJ2-2; no clear D gene. The CDR3 runs 13 residues. Germline loops: CDR1 SGHRS, CDR2 YFSETQ. The CDR3 loop is CPSSFEFAGELFF. The CDR3, as DNA: TGCCCCAGCAGCTTCGAATTCGCCGGGGAGCTGTTTTTT.

This clonotype showed up many times. The gene calls are TRBV30 and TRBJ2-3, with TRBD2 matching over 8 bases. Germline CDR1 and CDR2: GTSNPN and SVGIG (reference sequence). Trimming removed 5 bases from V and 2 bases from J; junction bases left unmatched: 6. The CDR3 length is 14 residues. Here the CDR3 reads CAWGKGLVTDTQYF. The CDR3 bases are TGTGCCTGGGGAAAGGGACTAGTCACAGATACGCAGTATTTT.

To note about this clonotype: This clone may be a read error of a much larger clone one base away. This chain links TRBV12-5 with TRBJ2-2, with 9 bases that match TRBD1. Germline V gives CDR1 LGHNT, CDR2 FRNRAP. The CDR3 runs to 15 residues. V shed 5 bases, J shed 7 bases, and the junction held 8 bases outside the gene matches. Here the CDR3 reads CASGTGQGEIGELFF. In nucleotides, the CDR3 is TGTGCTAGTGGTACGGGACAGGGAGAGATCGGGGAGCTGTTTTTT.

With regard to this clonotype: A junction boundary mismatches the germline segment, possibly from a read error. The chain joins TRBV20-1 to TRBJ2-7; the D call may be TRBD1 or TRBD2 (6 bases each). The CDR3 runs to 14 residues. Germline V gene data show CDR1 as DFQATT and CDR2 as SNEGSKA (reference sequence). The CDR3 nucleotides read TGTAGTGCTAGAGATCAGGGGAATGGATGGGAGGAGTACTTC. Encoded protein: CSARDQGNGWEEYF.

Comments on this clonotype: Germline and junction disagree at one end, which may indicate a read error. This chain connects TRBV20-1 to TRBJ2-1; D remains unclear. The CDR3 length is 12 residues. Germline values: CDR1 DFQATT, CDR2 SNEGSKA (reference sequence). In DNA form, the CDR3 reads TGCATTGCTAGAACTCTAGTAACTGAGCAGTTCTTC. Translation: CIARTLVTEQFF.

By share, this clonotype counts as large. The J gene is TRBJ2-1, the V gene TRBV20-1, with TRBD2 as a possible D gene (6 bases). Germline lookup yields CDR1 DFQATT and CDR2 SNEGSKA (reference sequence). This CDR3 spans 15 amino acids. V lost 2 bases and J lost 7, with 18 bases in between. The CDR3 nucleotides are TGCAGTGCTAGATTAGCCGGGGGAGTCTCAAATGAGCAGTTCTTC. Its protein product is CSARLAGGVSNEQFF.

This clonotype was found a few times. The chain recombines TRBV21-1 with TRBJ2-7. TRBV21-1 has pseudogene status. This CDR3 contains 12 residues. CDR3 residues: CASSSTRLVQYF. CDR3 DNA: TGTGCCAGCAGCTCAACCCGACTGGTGCAGTACTTC.

A note on this clonotype: An end of the junction differs from the germline gene, which may be a read error. The chain joins TRBV20-1 to TRBJ1-5; D is uncertain. The CDR3 sequence is 12 residues long. Germline values: CDR1 DFQATT, CDR2 SNEGSKA (reference sequence). CDR3 region: CSDRAGEQPQHF. The CDR3 nucleotides are TGCAGTGATAGAGCAGGCGAACAGCCCCAGCATTTT.

This clonotype was seen once. At one end the junction does not follow the germline gene, possibly because of a read error. The rearrangement uses TRBV20-1 and TRBJ2-7, with 9 bases matching TRBD1. CDR1 and CDR2 (germline): DFQATT, SNEGSKA (reference sequence). The CDR3 runs to 16 residues. The CDR3 DNA sequence: TGCAGCGCTAGAAACGGATGGGACAGGGTATCCTACGAGCAGTACTTC. Amino acids: CSARNGWDRVSYEQYF.

Worth noting for this clonotype: The conserved phenylalanine or tryptophan normally closing the CDR3 is absent here, so this likely arose from a read error. V and J are TRBV29-1 and TRBJ2-2, with D possibly TRBD1 on 7 matching bases. Germline lookup yields CDR1 SQVTM and CDR2 ANQGSEA. This CDR3 comprises 14 residues. The CDR3 protein is CSVEEGANTGGLFL. CDR3 DNA: TGTAGCGTGGAGGAGGGGGCGAACACCGGGGGGCTGTTTCTT.

As to this clonotype: The CDR3 end shows no conserved phenylalanine or tryptophan, and so a read error is likely. The chain has TRBV11-1 and TRBJ1-1, with a tentative D call TRBD1 (6 bases). The CDR3 loop spans 13 amino acids. Per the germline V gene, CDR1 is SGHAT and CDR2 is FQDESV (reference sequence). This chain's CDR3 is CASGLAPGAVAFL. CDR3 bases: TGTGCCAGCGGCTTAGCGCCGGGGGCTGTAGCTTTCCTT.

Details on this clonotype: A junction end diverges from the germline sequence, so it may reflect a read error. This rearrangement joins TRBV12-3 or TRBV12-4 to TRBJ2-2; D is possibly TRBD2 (6 bases). CDR3 length equals 14 residues. The CDR3 coding sequence is TGTGCCAACAGTTTCGGAGGGCGGCCCGGGGAGCTGTTTTTT. This translates into CANSFGGRPGELFF.